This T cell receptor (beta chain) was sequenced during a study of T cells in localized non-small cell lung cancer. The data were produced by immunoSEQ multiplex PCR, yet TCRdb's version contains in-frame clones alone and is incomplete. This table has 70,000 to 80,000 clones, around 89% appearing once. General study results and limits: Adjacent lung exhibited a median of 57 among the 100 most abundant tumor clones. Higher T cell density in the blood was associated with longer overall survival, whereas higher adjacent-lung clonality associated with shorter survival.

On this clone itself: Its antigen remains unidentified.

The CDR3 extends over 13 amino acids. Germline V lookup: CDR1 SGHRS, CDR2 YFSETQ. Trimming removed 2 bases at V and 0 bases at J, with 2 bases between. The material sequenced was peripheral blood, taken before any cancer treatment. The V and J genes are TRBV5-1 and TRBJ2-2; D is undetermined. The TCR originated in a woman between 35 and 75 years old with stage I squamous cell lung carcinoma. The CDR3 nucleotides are TGCGCCAGCAGCTTACCGAACACCGGGGAGCTGTTTTTT. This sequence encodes CASSLPNTGELFF.